Presented here are 30 T cell receptor beta chains from one specimen sequenced in a study of T cell responses to AZD1222 COVID-19 vaccine. Method: immunoSEQ multiplex PCR; TCRdb's copy keeps in-frame clones and lacks some. In the table there are approximately 110,000 clones, around nine tenths of which are singletons. The specimen was peripheral blood, collected on day 0 of AZD1222 vaccination. The source of these receptors is an adult in good health.

The gene calls are TRBV11-2 and TRBJ2-5; 10 bases match TRBD1. Germline V gene sequence: CDR1 SGHAT, CDR2 FQNNGV. The CDR3 covers 12 residues. The trim removed 6 bases at V and 5 bases at J, leaving 0 bases unmatched. This CDR3 reads CASRGQGETQYF. The CDR3 DNA reads as TGTGCCAGCAGGGGACAGGGGGAGACCCAGTACTTC.

The chain couples TRBV5-5 to TRBJ2-2, with a possible D match to TRBD2 (5 bases). Germline assignment: CDR1 SGHKS and CDR2 YYEKEE (reference sequence). The V end was cut by 3 bases, the J end by 4 bases, with 7 bases between. The CDR3 is 13 amino acids. The chain's CDR3 is CASSSTSTGELFF. CDR3 in DNA: TGTGCCAGCAGCTCAACTAGCACCGGGGAGCTGTTTTTT.

The J gene is TRBJ2-1, the V gene TRBV9; TRBD2 matches at 11 bases. The CDR3 is 15 residues long. The V gene's germline CDR1 is SGDLS and CDR2 YYNGEE. V dropped 3 bases and J dropped 8; count of bases not matched to a gene: 7. In DNA form, the CDR3 reads TGTGCCAGCAGCGCATATAGCGGGAGGGCCCATGAGCAGTTCTTC. Protein: CASSAYSGRAHEQFF.

The rearrangement uses TRBV21-1 and TRBJ1-1; the table's D call, TRBD1, has no DNA check behind it. TRBV21-1 is labeled a pseudogene. This CDR3 has 16 residues. The DNA of the CDR3 is TGTGCCAGCAGCAAGCGCGGACAGTGCAGCCGGACTGAAGCTTTCTTT. As protein: CASSKRGQCSRTEAFF.

The chain employs TRBV18 and TRBJ1-3, with a weak D call TRBD1 (5 bases). CDR1 and CDR2 from the germline V gene are KGHSH and LQKENI. This CDR3 spans 16 amino acids. Trimming shortened V by 6 bases and J by 3 bases, and 18 bases separated the two germline ends. For the CDR3, the DNA is TGTGCCAGCTCCCCATCGGGGGAAGACTTTGGAAACACCATATATTTT. Amino acids: CASSPSGEDFGNTIYF.

The chain uses TRBV5-1 and TRBJ1-6, with D unclear. Germline V gives CDR1 SGHRS, CDR2 YFSETQ. This CDR3 is built from 16 residues. Trimming left V 1 base short and J 9 bases short, with 17 bases between. The CDR3 spells CASSLKITDPPSPLHF. In DNA, the CDR3 is TGCGCCAGCAGCTTGAAAATTACGGACCCTCCTTCACCCCTCCACTTT.

This chain joins TRBV28 and TRBJ1-2; 8 bases agree with TRBD1. Trimming at V came to 0 bases and at J to 1 base, leaving 7 bases not matched to a gene. The CDR3 runs 17 residues. Germline CDR1 MDHEN, CDR2 SYDVKM. The CDR3 DNA reads TGTGCCAGCAGTTTATGGGCGGGGACAGGTTTTAACTATGGCTACACCTTC. Translation: CASSLWAGTGFNYGYTF.

This CDR3 reads CASSEVLVGGYTF. The CDR3, as DNA: TGTGCCAGCAGTGAAGTACTGGTTGGGGGCTACACCTTC. This rearrangement joins TRBV6-1 to TRBJ1-2, with D hard to call. This CDR3 is built from 13 residues. The V gene's germline CDR1 is MNHNS and CDR2 SASEGT. Trimming took 1 base from V and 8 from J, leaving 11 bases between them.

This clone was picked up a small number of times. The chain uses TRBV11-3 and TRBJ2-1; 11 bases fit TRBD2. From germline, CDR1 is SGHNT and CDR2 YENEEA. Trimming at V came to 2 bases and at J to 4 bases, leaving 10 bases not matched to a gene. This CDR3 is built from 18 residues. CDR3 sequence: CASSLPNQTSGVYNEQFF. As DNA, the CDR3 is TGTGCCAGCAGCTTACCCAACCAGACTAGCGGGGTATACAATGAGCAGTTCTTC.

The genes are TRBV19 and TRBJ1-2; weak D call: TRBD1 (6 bases). This CDR3 has 16 amino acids. The V and J ends lost 10 bases and 8 bases respectively, with 29 bases between them. Germline assignment: CDR1 LNHDA and CDR2 SQIVND (reference sequence). The CDR3 here is CATLPTGSSWRYGYTF. The CDR3 nucleotides are TGTGCCACCTTACCGACAGGTTCTTCGTGGCGTTACGGCTACACCTTC.

J is TRBJ1-1 and V is TRBV28; D is possibly TRBD1 (5 bases). The V end lost 2 bases, the J end lost 1 base, and 8 bases lay between the germline ends. CDR1 and CDR2 (germline): MDHEN, SYDVKM. The CDR3 has 14 amino acids. The CDR3 bases are TGTGCCAGCAGTTTACAGGGAGGGAACACTGAAGCTTTCTTT. Protein product: CASSLQGGNTEAFF.

The chain links TRBV2 to TRBJ1-5, with TRBD1 as a possible D gene (5 bases). Germline V gene sequence: CDR1 SNHLY, CDR2 FYNNEI. The V end lost 3 bases, the J end lost 2 bases, and 11 bases lay between the germline ends. CDR3 length: 15 residues. CDR3 region: CASSEQGSGNQPQHF. CDR3 sequence (DNA): TGTGCCAGCAGTGAGCAGGGTTCAGGCAATCAGCCCCAGCATTTT.

The chain joins TRBV7-2 to TRBJ1-1; D is possibly TRBD1 (5 bases). Trimming removed 4 bases from V and 8 bases from J, with 14 bases in between. Looked up from germline, CDR1 is SGHTA and CDR2 is FQGNSA. The CDR3 covers 13 residues. CDR3 in DNA: TGTGCCAGCAGCTCCTCGATGGGGGAGGAAGCTTTCTTT. Translating gives CASSSSMGEEAFF.

As to this clone: The sample carries other DNA sequences with the same CDR3. The V and J genes are TRBV5-4 and TRBJ2-7, with TRBD1 matching 8 bases. The ends lost 0 bases at V and 5 bases at J; junction bases unmatched: 1. Germline CDR1 and CDR2: SGHNT and YYREEE (reference sequence). CDR3 length equals 13 residues. DNA for the CDR3: TGTGCCAGCAGCTTGGACAGGGGGGACGAGCAGTACTTC. This encodes CASSLDRGDEQYF. Looking up the rest from reference TRBV5-4 and TRBJ2-7 gives the full variable domain: ETGVTQSPTHLIKTRGQQVTLRCSSQSGHNTVSWYQQALGQGPQFIFQYYREEENGRGNFPPRFSGLQFPNYSSELNVNALELDDSALYLCASSLDRGDEQYFGPGTRLTVT.

This chain joins TRBV5-4 and TRBJ1-3; tentative D call: TRBD1 (6 bases). The CDR3 loop spans 16 amino acids. Germline CDR1 is SGHNT and CDR2 is YYREEE (reference sequence). Trimming removed 0 bases at V and 3 bases at J, with 13 bases between. The CDR3 DNA follows: TGTGCCAGCAGCTTGGCGGGGGGGGCGCTTGGAAACACCATATATTTT. Translated: CASSLAGGALGNTIYF. Together with reference TRBV5-4 and TRBJ1-3, the CDR3 gives the full variable domain: ETGVTQSPTHLIKTRGQQVTLRCSSQSGHNTVSWYQQALGQGPQFIFQYYREEENGRGNFPPRFSGLQFPNYSSELNVNALELDDSALYLCASSLAGGALGNTIYFGEGSWLTVV.

This clone was recorded once. The CDR3 nucleotides are TGTGCCAGCGGGAGTTTGGCAGGAACGTTCCAAGAGACCCAGTACTTC. Protein: CASGSLAGTFQETQYF. The rearrangement joins TRBV7-8 to TRBJ2-5, with a tentative D call TRBD2 (5 bases). The V gene lost 8 bases and the J gene lost 1 base, with 20 bases spanning the gap. CDR3 length: 16 residues. Germline V gene data show CDR1 as SGHVS and CDR2 as FQNEAQ.

The rearrangement uses TRBV10-1 and TRBJ2-7, with TRBD2 matching 7 bases. Germline CDR1 is WNHNN and CDR2 is SYGVQD (reference sequence). CDR3 length: 14 residues. V was clipped by 4 bases and J by 5 bases; unmatched bases: 8. This chain's CDR3 is CASSVAGEFNEQYF. The CDR3 DNA sequence: TGCGCCAGCAGTGTGGCGGGAGAATTCAACGAGCAGTACTTC.

This chain connects TRBV7-9 to TRBJ2-7; 9 bases fit TRBD1. Germline V gene lookup returns CDR1 SEHNR and CDR2 FQNEAQ (reference sequence). The CDR3 totals 15 residues. The trim removed 0 bases at V and 6 bases at J, leaving 6 bases unmatched. The DNA of the CDR3 is TGTGCCAGCAGCTTAGCGGGGACAGGGTCGCGCGAGCAGTACTTC. Residues: CASSLAGTGSREQYF.

V and J are TRBV6-1 and TRBJ2-1; D is perhaps TRBD1 (5 bases). Germline CDR1 reads MNHNS; CDR2 reads SASEGT. The CDR3 totals 15 residues. Between the trimmed V and J ends, which lost 3 bases and 4 bases, there was a span of 13 bases. CDR3 region: CASSDGGALYNEQFF. For the CDR3, the DNA is TGTGCCAGCAGTGATGGTGGGGCACTATACAATGAGCAGTTCTTC.

The CDR3 sequence: CASSPAVSRNSPLHF. The CDR3 DNA reads as TGTGCCAGCAGCCCCGCGGTCTCCCGTAATTCACCCCTCCACTTT. The chain uses TRBV27 and TRBJ1-6, with D hard to call. The CDR3 runs to 15 residues. In germline, CDR1 is MNHEY, CDR2 SMNVEV (reference sequence). Trimming took off 6 bases at V and 6 bases at J, with 15 bases between the two ends.

The chain combines TRBV3-1 (or the pseudogene TRBV3-2) with TRBJ1-1; D is uncertain. This CDR3 is 14 amino acids long. CDR1 is LGHDT, CDR2 YNNKEL, per germline (reference sequence). With 2 bases removed from V and 4 bases from J, the gap between germline ends came to 11 bases. The CDR3, as DNA: TGTGCCAGCAGCCAATCCAACAGTGCCACTGAAGCTTTCTTT. Translation gives CASSQSNSATEAFF.

This chain uses TRBV7-9 with TRBJ2-5, with D hard to call. The CDR3 sequence is 14 residues long. Trimming removed 1 base from V and 4 bases from J, with 10 bases in between. Per germline, CDR1 SEHNR and CDR2 FQNEAQ (reference sequence). The CDR3 protein is CASSLGVTGETQYF. For the CDR3, the DNA is TGTGCCAGCAGCTTAGGTGTAACTGGAGAGACCCAGTACTTC.

As concerns this clone: A much larger clone differs by one base, so this may be a read error. The rearrangement joins TRBV2 to TRBJ1-2; D gene uncertain. The V gene's germline CDR1 is SNHLY and CDR2 FYNNEI. V shed 2 bases and J shed 3 bases, with 1 base lying between them. The CDR3 spans 11 residues. CDR3 nucleotide sequence: TGTGCCAGCAGTGAACACTATGGCTACACCTTC. Translating it yields CASSEHYGYTF.

The chain recombines TRBV5-1 with TRBJ2-5; unclear D gene. Germline values: CDR1 SGHRS, CDR2 YFSETQ. The V and J ends lost 4 bases and 5 bases respectively, with 12 bases between them. The CDR3 sequence is 13 residues long. CDR3 sequence reads: CASSPVVRETQYF. In DNA form, the CDR3 reads TGCGCCAGCAGCCCGGTAGTGAGGGAGACCCAGTACTTC. The whole variable domain, remainder taken from reference TRBV5-1 and TRBJ2-5, is KAGVTQTPRYLIKTRGQQVTLSCSPISGHRSVSWYQQTPGQGLQFLFEYFSETQRNKGNFPGRFSGRQFSNSRSEMNVSTLELGDSALYLCASSPVVRETQYFGPGTRLLVL.

The rearrangement joins TRBV20-1 to TRBJ2-7; D gene unclear. The germline V gene encodes CDR1 DFQATT and CDR2 SNEGSKA (reference sequence). The CDR3 extends over 11 amino acids. Deletions cut 3 bases from V and 4 bases from J, with 7 bases between. The CDR3 spells CSASELYEQYF. CDR3 DNA sequence: TGCAGTGCTAGCGAGTTGTACGAGCAGTACTTC.

Only a few counts were recorded for this clone. Other DNA sequences from this sample encode an identical CDR3 as well. This rearrangement joins TRBV5-1 to TRBJ2-7; D gene unclear. The CDR3 loop spans 11 amino acids. Trimming stripped 2 bases from V and 4 bases from J, with 4 bases between. Germline CDR1 and CDR2: SGHRS and YFSETQ. The CDR3 sequence: CASSLGYEQYF. The CDR3 DNA follows: TGCGCCAGCAGCTTAGGGTACGAGCAGTACTTC. Using reference TRBV5-1 and TRBJ2-7 for the parts outside the CDR3, the full variable domain is KAGVTQTPRYLIKTRGQQVTLSCSPISGHRSVSWYQQTPGQGLQFLFEYFSETQRNKGNFPGRFSGRQFSNSRSEMNVSTLELGDSALYLCASSLGYEQYFGPGTRLTVT.

The rearrangement links TRBV6-1 to TRBJ2-7; no reliable D call. V was clipped by 1 base and J by 1 base, with 5 bases between them. This CDR3 has 13 residues. CDR1 MNHNS and CDR2 SASEGT come from the germline V gene. The CDR3 sequence is CASSEGNSYEQYF. The CDR3 DNA reads TGTGCCAGCAGTGAAGGGAATTCCTACGAGCAGTACTTC.

The rearrangement uses TRBV30 and TRBJ2-2; 7 bases match TRBD1. J gave up 6 bases and V 1 base, and 8 bases lay outside the gene matches. The CDR3 is 15 residues long. Germline V gives CDR1 GTSNPN, CDR2 SVGIG (reference sequence). CDR3 bases: TGTGCCTGGAGTGGTACAGGGGTTAGAGCCGGGGAGCTGTTTTTT. It is translated as CAWSGTGVRAGELFF.

V is TRBV7-2 and J is TRBJ1-5; D not certain. Looked up from germline, CDR1 is SGHTA and CDR2 is FQGNSA. Trimming removed 1 base at V and 7 bases at J, with 11 bases between. CDR3 length: 14 residues. DNA of the CDR3: TGTGCCAGCAGCTTAGGCAGAGGCCAACAGCCCCAGCATTTT. Protein sequence: CASSLGRGQQPQHF.

The table lists this clone with a few counts. The V gene is TRBV27, the J gene TRBJ1-2; D is perhaps TRBD1 (5 bases). The germline V and J ends were trimmed by 3 bases and 5 bases, with 16 bases remaining between them. The germline CDR1 and CDR2 sequences are MNHEY and SMNVEV (reference sequence). The CDR3 contains 15 residues. The CDR3 nucleotides are TGTGCCAGCAGTTTTTATTGGGGCTCGAAATATGGCTACACCTTC. It codes for CASSFYWGSKYGYTF.